The next 13 T cell receptor beta chains were all read from a single sample in a study of patients and donors after allogeneic stem cell transplantation. TCRdb reanalysed the RT-PCR reads using MiXCR and keeps one entry per CDR3 protein. The top ten clones hold 33% of a sample with approximately 200,000 distinct CDR3 sequences, around two fifths of them seen once. Material: blood, either unsorted or a sorted T cell fraction (not recorded which). The receptors here all came from a human donor who was either an allogeneic HSCT recipient or a stem cell or donor lymphocyte infusion donor (not recorded which). It is not recorded whose cells these are; they may come from a transplant donor.

This chain uses TRBV6-6 with TRBJ2-3, with 12 bases identical to TRBD2. V was pared by 8 bases and J by 2 bases, with 2 bases of the junction left unmatched. The CDR3 is 14 residues long. Germline V gene lookup returns CDR1 MNHNY and CDR2 SVGAGI (reference sequence). CDR3 sequence (DNA): TGTGCCAGCGGACTAGCGGGATCCACAGATACGCAGTATTTT. Translation gives CASGLAGSTDTQYF.

There are a few counts of this clonotype. The chain is built from TRBV6-6 and TRBJ2-1; 11 nucleotides align to TRBD2. From germline, CDR1 is MNHNY and CDR2 SVGAGI (reference sequence). The CDR3 runs 16 residues. V lost 2 bases to trimming and J lost 9 bases; unmatched junction nucleotides: 9. CDR3 sequence (DNA): TGTGCCAGCAGTTACCTCCTTAGCGGGAGGGCCTTTGAGCAGTTCTTC. Encoded protein: CASSYLLSGRAFEQFF.

In this sample, this clonotype turned up a few times. The CDR3 DNA is TGTGCCAGCAGTTACTCCCAGGGTTACTACGAGCAGTACTTC. This codes for CASSYSQGYYEQYF. The chain employs TRBV6-5 and TRBJ2-7; maybe TRBD1 (5 bases). Trimming removed 0 bases at V and 3 bases at J, with 9 bases between. This CDR3 comprises 14 residues. In germline, CDR1 is MNHEY, CDR2 SVGAGI.

This chain connects TRBV12-3 or TRBV12-4 to TRBJ2-7; a possible D gene is TRBD1 (5 bases). V lost 5 bases, J lost 6 bases, and 8 bases lay in between. This CDR3 has 11 residues. The CDR3 DNA reads as TGTGCCAGCAGTCCCCAGGGCGAGCAGTACTTC. Encoded protein: CASSPQGEQYF.

This clonotype was found once. V is TRBV20-1 and J is TRBJ2-2; 8 bases align to TRBD1. The CDR3 runs to 15 residues. Germline V lookup: CDR1 DFQATT, CDR2 SNEGSKA (reference sequence). The junction had 9 bases not matched to a gene; V was cut back by 7 bases and J by 2 bases. CDR3 nucleotide sequence: TGCAGTGTAGGTCGCCAGGGGGCAAACACCGGGGAGCTGTTTTTT. This gives the protein CSVGRQGANTGELFF.

This clonotype has a handful of counts. The V and J genes are TRBV12-3 or TRBV12-4 and TRBJ1-2; the D gene is possibly TRBD1 (5 bases). V was trimmed by 1 base and J by 2 bases, leaving 14 bases between them. This CDR3 region has 16 residues. As DNA, the CDR3 is TGTGCCAGCAGTTTAGGGCAGGGAGCCAGCAACTATGGCTACACCTTC. It codes for CASSLGQGASNYGYTF.

J is TRBJ2-7 and V is TRBV29-1, with D maybe TRBD2 (6 bases). The germline V gene has CDR1 SQVTM and CDR2 ANQGSEA. Trimming cost V 3 bases and J 6 bases, with 18 bases left between them. CDR3 length equals 14 residues. CDR3 sequence reads: CSVDLGREVGEQYF. The CDR3 coding sequence is TGCAGCGTTGACTTGGGCAGGGAGGTTGGCGAGCAGTACTTC.

A few counts support this clonotype. V and J are TRBV6-6 and TRBJ1-3; D not resolved. Germline V CDR1 and CDR2: MNHNY, SVGAGI (reference sequence). The V gene lost 6 bases and the J gene lost 7 bases, with 10 bases spanning the gap. This CDR3 contains 12 residues. The CDR3 here is CASSQTLNTIYF. The CDR3 bases are TGTGCCAGCAGCCAAACCTTGAACACCATATATTTT.

The chain couples TRBV19 to TRBJ1-1; D might be TRBD1 (6 bases). V was pared by 3 bases and J by 4 bases, with 15 bases between. The CDR3 has 15 residues. Per the germline V gene, CDR1 is LNHDA and CDR2 is SQIVND (reference sequence). CDR3 in DNA: TGTGCCAGTAGTATTCCCGACAGGTCCAGCACTGAAGCTTTCTTT. Translation: CASSIPDRSSTEAFF. Based on the CDR3 plus reference TRBV19 and TRBJ1-1, the full variable domain is DGGITQSPKYLFRKEGQNVTLSCEQNLNHDAMYWYRQDPGQGLRLIYYSQIVNDFQKGDIAEGYSVSREKKESFPLTVTSAQKNPTAFYLCASSIPDRSSTEAFFGQGTRLTVV.

The chain combines TRBV7-9 with TRBJ2-1; 8 bases are a match to TRBD2. V was pared by 9 bases and J by 0 bases, with 10 bases of the junction left unmatched. Germline lookup yields CDR1 SEHNR and CDR2 FQNEAQ (reference sequence). CDR3 length equals 16 residues. CDR3 residues: CASPPLTSGSYNEQFF. Written as DNA, the CDR3 is TGTGCCAGTCCCCCTCTTACTAGCGGCTCCTACAATGAGCAGTTCTTC.

The chain carries TRBV7-9 and TRBJ2-7, with 11 bases matching TRBD2. V lost 5 bases, J lost 4 bases, and 10 bases stayed unmatched. This CDR3 region has 16 residues. Germline CDR1 SEHNR, CDR2 FQNEAQ (reference sequence). The CDR3 DNA reads TGTGCCAGCAGCCCCACCGCCGGGACTAGCGGATACGAGCAGTACTTC. It yields the protein CASSPTAGTSGYEQYF.

The CDR3 region is CASSLTANSPLHF. The CDR3 DNA reads TGCGCCAGCAGCTTGACAGCTAATTCACCCCTCCACTTT. This chain connects TRBV5-1 to TRBJ1-6; D gene unclear. Germline CDR1 reads SGHRS; CDR2 reads YFSETQ. The CDR3 covers 13 residues. The germline V and J ends were trimmed by 1 base and 6 bases, with 5 bases remaining between them.

The chain joins TRBV29-1 to TRBJ2-3, with D hard to call. Germline CDR1 SQVTM, CDR2 ANQGSEA. V lost 1 base and J 12 bases, leaving 17 bases between the germline ends. The CDR3 spans 13 residues. CDR3: CSVEGSAYPLQYF. The CDR3 region has the DNA TGCAGCGTTGAAGGGTCGGCATACCCATTACAGTATTTT.